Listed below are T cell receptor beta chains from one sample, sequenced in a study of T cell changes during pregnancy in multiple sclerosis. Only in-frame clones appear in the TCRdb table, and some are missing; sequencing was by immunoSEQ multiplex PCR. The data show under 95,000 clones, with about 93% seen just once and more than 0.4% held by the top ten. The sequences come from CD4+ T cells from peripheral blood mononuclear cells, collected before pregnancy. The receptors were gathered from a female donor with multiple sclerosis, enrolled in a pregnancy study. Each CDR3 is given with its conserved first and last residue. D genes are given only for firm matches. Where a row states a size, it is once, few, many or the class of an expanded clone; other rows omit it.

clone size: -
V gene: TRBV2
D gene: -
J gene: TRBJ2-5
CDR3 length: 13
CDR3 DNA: TGTGCCAGCAACGAGAGACAGCAAGAGACCCAGTACTTC
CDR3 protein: CASNERQQETQYF

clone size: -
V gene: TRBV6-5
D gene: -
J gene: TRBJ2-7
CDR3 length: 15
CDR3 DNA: TGTGCCAGCAGCAACGGCGTGGGTCCCCTAGCCGAGCAGTACTTC
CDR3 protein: CASSNGVGPLAEQYF

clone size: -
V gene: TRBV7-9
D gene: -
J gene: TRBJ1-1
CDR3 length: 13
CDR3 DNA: TGTGCCAGCAGCTTAGGTACAGGGACTGAAGCTTTCTTT
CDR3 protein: CASSLGTGTEAFF

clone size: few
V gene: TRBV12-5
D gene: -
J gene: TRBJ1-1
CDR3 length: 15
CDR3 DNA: TGTGCTAGTGGTTTGGCCCTCCAGTTGAACACTGAAGCTTTCTTT
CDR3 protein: CASGLALQLNTEAFF

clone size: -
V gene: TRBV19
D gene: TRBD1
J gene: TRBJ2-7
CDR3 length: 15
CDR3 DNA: TGTGCCACCGCATCCCGGGACAGGAAGGTTTACGAGCAGTACTTC
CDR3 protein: CATASRDRKVYEQYF

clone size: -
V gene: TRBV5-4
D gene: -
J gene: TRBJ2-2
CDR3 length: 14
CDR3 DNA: TGTGCCAGCAGCCCTGACACGAACACCGGGGAGCTGTTTTTT
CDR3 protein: CASSPDTNTGELFF

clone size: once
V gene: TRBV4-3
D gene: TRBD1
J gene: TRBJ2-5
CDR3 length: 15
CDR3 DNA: TGCGCCAGCAGCCAAGGGGACAGCACAGCGGAGACCCAGTACTTC
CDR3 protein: CASSQGDSTAETQYF

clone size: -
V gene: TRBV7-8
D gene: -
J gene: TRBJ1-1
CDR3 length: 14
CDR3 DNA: TGTGCCAGCAGCTTATCCAGTACGAACACTGAAGCTTTCTTT
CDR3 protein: CASSLSSTNTEAFF

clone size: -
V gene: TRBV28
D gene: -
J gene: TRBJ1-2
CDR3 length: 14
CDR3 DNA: TGTGCCAGCACCCCATCGGGAGGGGCAGGCGGCTACACCTTC
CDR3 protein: CASTPSGGAGGYTF

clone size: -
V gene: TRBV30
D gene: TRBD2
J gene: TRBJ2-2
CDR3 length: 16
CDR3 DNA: TGTGCCTGGAGTGCCCTAGCGGGAGGGCCTTGGGGGGAGCTGTTTTTT
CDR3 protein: CAWSALAGGPWGELFF

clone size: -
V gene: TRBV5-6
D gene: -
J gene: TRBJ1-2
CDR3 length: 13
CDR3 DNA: TGTGCCAGCAGCTTGGAACAGGGCTGGAGCTACACCTTC
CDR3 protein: CASSLEQGWSYTF

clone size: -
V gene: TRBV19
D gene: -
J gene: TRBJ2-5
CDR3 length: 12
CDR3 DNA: TGTGCCAGTGGTGAGGACAGACTGACCCAGTACTTC
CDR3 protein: CASGEDRLTQYF

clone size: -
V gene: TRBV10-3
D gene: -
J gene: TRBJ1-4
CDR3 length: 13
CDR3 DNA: TGTGCCATCCGCGGGGATGGTAATGAAAAACTGTTTTTT
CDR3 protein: CAIRGDGNEKLFF

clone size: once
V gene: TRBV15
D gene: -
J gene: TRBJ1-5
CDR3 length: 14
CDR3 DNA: TGTGCCACCAGCAGAGAGGCAGGGGCTCAGCCCCAGCATTTT
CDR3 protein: CATSREAGAQPQHF

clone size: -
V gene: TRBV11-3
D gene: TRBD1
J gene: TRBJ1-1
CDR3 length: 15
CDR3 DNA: TGTGCCAGCAGCTTAGGACAGGGGGAGAACACTGAAGCTTTCTTT
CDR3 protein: CASSLGQGENTEAFF

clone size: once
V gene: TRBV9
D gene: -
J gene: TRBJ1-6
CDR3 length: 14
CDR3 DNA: TGTGCCAGCGACTTGGGGCACTATAATTCACCCCTCCACTTT
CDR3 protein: CASDLGHYNSPLHF

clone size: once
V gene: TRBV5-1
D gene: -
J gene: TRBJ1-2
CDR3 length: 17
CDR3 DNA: TGCGCCAGCAGCTTGGGGCAAGGCAGGGAATTTAGGTATGGCTACACCTTC
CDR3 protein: CASSLGQGREFRYGYTF

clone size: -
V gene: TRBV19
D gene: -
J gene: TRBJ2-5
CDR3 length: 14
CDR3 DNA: TGTGCCAGTAGCCCACCGGGACAACAAGAGACCCAGTACTTC
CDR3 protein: CASSPPGQQETQYF

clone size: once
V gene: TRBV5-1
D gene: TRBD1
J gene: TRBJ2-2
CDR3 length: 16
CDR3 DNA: TGCGCCAGCAGCTTGGAGACAGGGGGGTTAACCGGGGAGCTGTTTTTT
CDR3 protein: CASSLETGGLTGELFF

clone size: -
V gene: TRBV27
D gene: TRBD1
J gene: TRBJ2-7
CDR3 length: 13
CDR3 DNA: TGTGCCAGCAGGGCAGGGGGCTCCTACGAGCAGTACTTC
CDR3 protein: CASRAGGSYEQYF

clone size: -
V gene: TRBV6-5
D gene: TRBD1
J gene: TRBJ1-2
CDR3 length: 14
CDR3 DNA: TGTGCCAGCAGTCCCCTCGACAGGGGGCCCGGCTACACCTTC
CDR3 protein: CASSPLDRGPGYTF

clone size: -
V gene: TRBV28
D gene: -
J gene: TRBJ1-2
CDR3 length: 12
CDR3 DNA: TGTGCCAGCACCGAGGGTGGCTATGGCTACACCTTC
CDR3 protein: CASTEGGYGYTF

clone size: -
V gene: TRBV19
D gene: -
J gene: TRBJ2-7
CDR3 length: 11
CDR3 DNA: TGTGCCAGTTCGGGACTTTACGAGCAGTACTTC
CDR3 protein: CASSGLYEQYF

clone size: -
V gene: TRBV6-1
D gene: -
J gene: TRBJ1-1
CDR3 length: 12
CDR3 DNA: TGTGCCAGCAGTGAATACAGGGTTGAAGCTTTCTTT
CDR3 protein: CASSEYRVEAFF

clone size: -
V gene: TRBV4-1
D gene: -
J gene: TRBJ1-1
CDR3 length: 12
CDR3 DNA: TGCGCCAGCAGCCAATACGTAGGGGTAGCTTTCTTT
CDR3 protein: CASSQYVGVAFF

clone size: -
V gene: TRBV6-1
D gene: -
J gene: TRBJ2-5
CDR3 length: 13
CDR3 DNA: TGTGCCAGCACGTGGTCTAGGCAAGAGACCCAGTACTTC
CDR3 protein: CASTWSRQETQYF

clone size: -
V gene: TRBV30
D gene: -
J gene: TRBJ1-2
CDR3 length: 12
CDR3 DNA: TGTGCCTGGACCCGAGGGCCCTCGGGCTACACCTTC
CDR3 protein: CAWTRGPSGYTF

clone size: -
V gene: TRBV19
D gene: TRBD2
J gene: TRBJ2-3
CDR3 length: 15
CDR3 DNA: TGTGCCAGTAGTATGACTAGCGGGAGAGGGGATACGCAGTATTTT
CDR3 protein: CASSMTSGRGDTQYF

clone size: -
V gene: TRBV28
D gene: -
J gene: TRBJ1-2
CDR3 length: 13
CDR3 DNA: TGTGCCAGCAGTTTCACAGTCAACTATGGCTACACCTTC
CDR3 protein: CASSFTVNYGYTF

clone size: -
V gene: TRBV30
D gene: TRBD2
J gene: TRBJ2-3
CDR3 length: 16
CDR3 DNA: TGTGCCTGGAGTGTTTCTAGCGGGAGATTTACAGATACGCAGTATTTT
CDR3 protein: CAWSVSSGRFTDTQYF

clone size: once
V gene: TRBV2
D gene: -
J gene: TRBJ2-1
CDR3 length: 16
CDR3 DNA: TGTGCCAGCAGTGGGAGCCTACCTATAAATTCCAATGAGCAGTTCTTC
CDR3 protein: CASSGSLPINSNEQFF

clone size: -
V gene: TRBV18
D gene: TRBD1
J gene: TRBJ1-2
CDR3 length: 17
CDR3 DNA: TGTGCCAGCTCACCGGGATCAACAGGGGGAAGTATCTATGGCTACACCTTC
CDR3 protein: CASSPGSTGGSIYGYTF

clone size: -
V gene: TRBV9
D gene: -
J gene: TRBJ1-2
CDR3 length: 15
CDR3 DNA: TGTGCCAGCAGCCCGGTACAGGGTTTCAGGGAGGGCTACACCTTC
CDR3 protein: CASSPVQGFREGYTF

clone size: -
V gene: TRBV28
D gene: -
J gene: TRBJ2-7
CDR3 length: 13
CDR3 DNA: TGTGCCAGCAGCCCCGGCGGGCACCGCGAGCAGTACTTC
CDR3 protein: CASSPGGHREQYF

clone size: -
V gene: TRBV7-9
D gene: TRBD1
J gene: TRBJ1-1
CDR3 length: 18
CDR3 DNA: TGTGCCAGCAGCTTAGTCCCCAAATTTACAGGGGGCGCGCGTGAAGCTTTCTTT
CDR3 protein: CASSLVPKFTGGAREAFF